This passage covers 23 T cell receptor beta chains from one sample sequenced in a study of blood T cell repertoires in COVID-19. Sequenced by immunoSEQ multiplex PCR; TCRdb stores in-frame clones only, minus some. The repertoire holds tens of thousands of clones, with 80% to 85% as singletons. Material: peripheral blood. These receptors all come from a woman of 80 years or more with COVID-19, enrolled during active disease.

The chain combines TRBV6-5 with TRBJ1-5, with D unresolved. The CDR3 has 12 residues. The ends were cut back, 6 bases at V and 4 bases at J, with 7 bases in the middle. Germline CDR1 reads MNHEY; CDR2 reads SVGAGI. The CDR3 here is CASSRRNQPQHF. CDR3 coding DNA: TGTGCCAGCAGCCGGAGGAATCAGCCCCAGCATTTT.

The chain has TRBV10-1 and TRBJ2-7; 8 bases align to TRBD2. Germline V gene data show CDR1 as WNHNN and CDR2 as SYGVQD (reference sequence). The CDR3 runs 16 residues. With 1 base clipped from V and 1 base from J, the junction kept 6 bases outside the gene matches. The CDR3 loop is CASSEFTSGLSYEQYF. In nucleotides, the CDR3 is TGCGCCAGCAGTGAGTTCACTAGCGGATTGTCCTACGAGCAGTACTTC.

The rearrangement joins TRBV6-5 to TRBJ1-2, with TRBD1 identical over 9 bases. V lost 6 bases, J lost 0 bases, and 5 bases stayed unmatched. Germline V gene lookup returns CDR1 MNHEY and CDR2 SVGAGI. CDR3 length: 15 amino acids. The CDR3 DNA follows: TGTGCCAGCAGGGACAGGGGATTAGCTAACTATGGCTACACCTTC. It encodes CASRDRGLANYGYTF.

The chain recombines TRBV30 with TRBJ2-7; TRBD1 aligns across 10 bases. Germline lookup yields CDR1 GTSNPN and CDR2 SVGIG (reference sequence). With V trimmed by 0 bases and J by 2 bases, 4 bases remained unmatched. CDR3 size: 15 residues. CDR3 coding DNA: TGTGCCTGGAGTGTACGGGGGACAGGGGCCTACGAGCAGTACTTC. This codes for CAWSVRGTGAYEQYF.

This clone showed up just once. The chain combines TRBV6-5 with TRBJ2-3; TRBD2 aligns across 15 bases. This CDR3 is built from 15 residues. The V gene's germline CDR1 is MNHEY and CDR2 SVGAGI. V was pared by 0 bases and J by 14 bases, with 6 bases of the junction left unmatched. Here the CDR3 DNA reads TGTGCCAGCAGTTACTCGGGGACTAGCGGGAGGCCTCGGTATTTT. This gives the protein CASSYSGTSGRPRYF.

J is TRBJ1-4 and V is TRBV9, with TRBD1 matching over 7 bases. The CDR3 sequence is 18 residues long. Trimming at V came to 3 bases and at J to 1 base, leaving 12 bases not matched to a gene. Germline V gives CDR1 SGDLS, CDR2 YYNGEE. CDR3 sequence: CASSAARQGGGTNEKLFF. CDR3 nucleotide sequence: TGTGCCAGCAGCGCAGCCCGACAGGGTGGAGGAACTAATGAAAAACTGTTTTTT.

The chain recombines TRBV18 with TRBJ2-1, with no clear D. The V end was cut by 1 base, the J end by 0 bases, with 10 bases between. This CDR3 contains 16 residues. Germline assignment: CDR1 KGHSH and CDR2 LQKENI. The CDR3: CASSPQVSDSYNEQFF. CDR3 in DNA: TGTGCCAGCTCACCACAAGTCAGCGACTCCTACAATGAGCAGTTCTTC.

This chain connects TRBV18 to TRBJ2-5; no firm D call. CDR3 size: 13 residues. V gave up 4 bases and J gave up 5 bases, with 11 bases separating them. Per the germline V gene, CDR1 is KGHSH and CDR2 is LQKENI. The CDR3 is CASSLLVEETQYF. CDR3 in DNA: TGTGCCAGCTCACTTCTGGTTGAGGAGACCCAGTACTTC.

This rearrangement joins TRBV25-1 to TRBJ1-2, with D tentatively TRBD1 (5 bases). The CDR3 consists of 15 residues. Germline CDR1 is MGHDK and CDR2 is SYGVNS. Trimming took off 4 bases at V and 8 bases at J, with 20 bases between the two ends. CDR3 amino acids: CASSALGGDSEGYTF. The CDR3 bases are TGTGCCAGCAGTGCCCTCGGAGGGGATTCCGAGGGCTACACCTTC.

The chain couples TRBV5-1 to TRBJ1-2; D might be TRBD1 (6 bases). Germline lookup yields CDR1 SGHRS and CDR2 YFSETQ. The germline V and J ends were trimmed by 4 bases and 6 bases, with 22 bases remaining between them. CDR3 length equals 16 residues. CDR3 sequence reads: CASSALQGRTFNGYTF. For the CDR3, the DNA is TGCGCCAGCAGCGCCCTACAGGGACGAACTTTCAATGGCTACACCTTC.

This clone qualifies as medium-sized. The rearrangement uses TRBV30 and TRBJ2-7; 7 positions agree with TRBD1. The CDR3 loop spans 13 amino acids. J gave up 3 bases and V 1 base, and 3 bases lay outside the gene matches. The germline V gene has CDR1 GTSNPN and CDR2 SVGIG (reference sequence). CDR3: CAWSAGQNYEQYF. CDR3 in DNA: TGTGCCTGGAGTGCGGGACAGAACTACGAGCAGTACTTC.

This chain connects TRBV12-5 to TRBJ1-1; 7 nucleotides line up with TRBD1. Trimming at V came to 8 bases and at J to 0 bases, leaving 9 bases not matched to a gene. Germline values: CDR1 LGHNT, CDR2 FRNRAP. The CDR3 is 15 amino acids. This CDR3 is CASPQGDPMNTEAFF. The CDR3 bases are TGTGCTAGTCCCCAGGGGGACCCCATGAACACTGAAGCTTTCTTT.

The chain joins TRBV12-3 or TRBV12-4 to TRBJ1-1, with no clear D. V gave up 4 bases and J gave up 0 bases, with 6 bases separating them. This CDR3 has 13 residues. The CDR3 bases are TGTGCCAGCAGTTACACAGTGAACACTGAAGCTTTCTTT. Translation gives CASSYTVNTEAFF.

Regarding this clone: The junction and the germline gene differ at one end; a read error may be behind it. The V gene is TRBV27, the J gene TRBJ2-7; no firm D call. The germline V gene has CDR1 MNHEY and CDR2 SMNVEV (reference sequence). The CDR3 runs to 14 residues. The CDR3 region has the DNA TGTGCCAGCAGTTTTACTCACTCCTCCTTCGAGCAGTACTTC. It encodes CASSFTHSSFEQYF.

The chain uses TRBV9 and TRBJ2-1, with TRBD1 as a possible D gene (5 bases). The V end lost 2 bases, the J end lost 0 bases, and 9 bases lay between the germline ends. This CDR3 spans 15 amino acids. Germline CDR1 is SGDLS and CDR2 is YYNGEE. As DNA, the CDR3 is TGTGCCAGCAGCGTTAGGGGTGGCTCCTACAATGAGCAGTTCTTC. Its translation is CASSVRGGSYNEQFF.

The chain joins TRBV3-1 (or the pseudogene TRBV3-2) to TRBJ2-1; TRBD1 is a possible D gene (5 bases). The germline V and J ends were trimmed by 3 bases and 6 bases, with 9 bases remaining between them. Germline V lookup: CDR1 LGHDT, CDR2 YNNKEL (reference sequence). This CDR3 has 13 amino acids. Here the CDR3 reads CASSQGLVNEQFF. The CDR3 nucleotides read TGTGCCAGCAGCCAGGGGCTAGTCAATGAGCAGTTCTTC.

J is TRBJ2-7 and V is TRBV7-3; TRBD2 agrees at 11 bases. V shed 2 bases and J 3 bases; nucleotides not matched to a gene: 6. Germline loops: CDR1 SGHTA, CDR2 FQGTGA. The CDR3 length is 16 residues. The CDR3 bases are TGTGCCAGCAGCTTACCGGGACTAGCGGAGAGCTACGAGCAGTACTTC. Encoded protein: CASSLPGLAESYEQYF.

This chain uses TRBV12-3 or TRBV12-4 with TRBJ2-7; 7 positions match TRBD1. The V and J ends lost 6 bases and 2 bases, in that order; junction bases with no gene match: 4. The CDR3 is 13 amino acids. In DNA form, the CDR3 reads TGTGCCAGCAGACAGACAGGGCCCTACGAGCAGTACTTC. It codes for CASRQTGPYEQYF.

The gene calls are TRBV15 and TRBJ2-1; D gene unclear. Germline V gene lookup returns CDR1 LNHNV and CDR2 YYDKDF (reference sequence). CDR3 length equals 15 residues. V was clipped by 3 bases and J by 0 bases, with 9 bases between them. The CDR3 reads CATSRGQSSYNEQFF. CDR3 DNA: TGTGCCACCAGCAGGGGCCAGAGCTCCTACAATGAGCAGTTCTTC.

The chain uses TRBV11-2 and TRBJ1-5, with D maybe TRBD1 (5 bases). CDR3 length: 14 residues. Germline V lookup: CDR1 SGHAT, CDR2 FQNNGV. Trimming removed 5 bases from V and 9 bases from J, with 17 bases in between. CDR3 sequence (DNA): TGTGCCAGCAGCCCCGGACAACCCACGGCGCCCCAGCATTTT. Protein product: CASSPGQPTAPQHF.

The chain links TRBV6-1 to TRBJ1-4, with D hard to call. Trimming pared 1 base from V and 4 bases from J, leaving 10 bases between. The CDR3 loop spans 15 amino acids. Germline V CDR1 and CDR2: MNHNS, SASEGT. The CDR3 coding sequence is TGTGCCAGCAGTGAAGGCGGTAGTGTTAATGAAAAACTGTTTTTT. It translates to CASSEGGSVNEKLFF.

The chain carries TRBV9 and TRBJ2-5, with 7 bases identical to TRBD2. Germline values: CDR1 SGDLS, CDR2 YYNGEE. The V segment lost 1 base and the J segment 6 bases; nucleotides outside the gene matches: 9. The CDR3 is 15 residues long. CDR3 in amino acids: CASSVSSGSGKTQYF. The CDR3 coding sequence is TGTGCCAGCAGCGTATCGAGCGGCAGCGGGAAGACCCAGTACTTC.

The V call is TRBV27, the J call TRBJ2-1; D not certain. The CDR3 has 13 amino acids. Trimming pared 2 bases from V and 6 bases from J, leaving 8 bases between. CDR1 is MNHEY and CDR2 is SMNVEV in the germline V gene (reference sequence). The CDR3 loop reads CASSLGGPNEQFF. CDR3 sequence (DNA): TGTGCCAGCAGTTTAGGTGGGCCCAATGAGCAGTTCTTC.